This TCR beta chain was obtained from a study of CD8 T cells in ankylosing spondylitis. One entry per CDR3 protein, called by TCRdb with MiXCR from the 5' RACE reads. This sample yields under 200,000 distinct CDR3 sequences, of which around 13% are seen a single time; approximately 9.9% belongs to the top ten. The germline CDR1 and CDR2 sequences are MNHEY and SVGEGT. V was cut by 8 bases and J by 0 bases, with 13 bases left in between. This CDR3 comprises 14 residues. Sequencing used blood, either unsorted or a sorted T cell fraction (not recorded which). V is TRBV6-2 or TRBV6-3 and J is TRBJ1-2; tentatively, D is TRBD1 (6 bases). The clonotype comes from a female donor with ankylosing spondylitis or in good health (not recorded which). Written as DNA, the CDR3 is TGTGCCAGCGTAAGGACAGCGACTAACTATGGCTACACCTTC. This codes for CASVRTATNYGYTF.